The clone carrying this T cell receptor beta chain was counted a few times. What it binds is unknown. TCRdb ran MiXCR on the reads and lists one entry per CDR3 protein. The repertoire consists of roughly 570,000 distinct CDR3 sequences, with approximately 40% occurring once and the leading ten covering around 48%. The CDR3 sequence is 17 residues long. Germline loops: CDR1 SGHTA, CDR2 FQGNSA. V shed 0 bases and J 6 bases; nucleotides not matched to a gene: 7. This entry is derived from a study of T cell repertoires in cytomegalovirus infection. This TCR was sampled from a human donor in good health (CMV status not recorded). Some clones in this sample may be carry-over from other donors' samples. This chain uses TRBV7-2 with TRBJ2-2; 10 positions match TRBD2. The sample in question was cultured PBMCs, obtained from culture after CMV antigen stimulation. This chain's CDR3 is CASSLAELAGPAGELFF. The DNA for the CDR3 is TGTGCCAGCAGCTTAGCTGAACTAGCGGGACCGGCCGGGGAGCTGTTTTTT.